This T cell receptor beta chain was sequenced in a study of CD8+ T cells in alopecia areata. Study-level findings and limits: On tofacitinib, scalp and blood still held many of the expanded lesional clones.

Indicated treatment: oral pan-JAK inhibitor, 5-10 mg twice daily. The CDR3 totals 14 residues. Germline CDR1 and CDR2: SGHTA and FQGNSA. V gave up 5 bases and J gave up 5 bases, with 16 bases separating them. Sequencing used cDNA as its template, made by extracting RNA and reverse transcribing it. Clones were sequenced by immunoSEQ multiplex PCR, and TCRdb holds only the in-frame ones, with some missing. Here the sample spans approximately 210,000 clones, less than 45% being singletons. Regarding this clone: Its antigen is not known.

This clonotype was sampled from a human donor with alopecia areata. Sequenced here: CD4+ T cells sorted from blood, sampled between weeks 36 and 40, from a patient treated with tofacitinib. The chain links TRBV7-2 to TRBJ2-7; D unclear. CDR3 loop: CASSQLRASDEQYF. The DNA of the CDR3 is TGTGCCAGCAGCCAGCTCAGAGCTTCGGACGAGCAGTACTTC.